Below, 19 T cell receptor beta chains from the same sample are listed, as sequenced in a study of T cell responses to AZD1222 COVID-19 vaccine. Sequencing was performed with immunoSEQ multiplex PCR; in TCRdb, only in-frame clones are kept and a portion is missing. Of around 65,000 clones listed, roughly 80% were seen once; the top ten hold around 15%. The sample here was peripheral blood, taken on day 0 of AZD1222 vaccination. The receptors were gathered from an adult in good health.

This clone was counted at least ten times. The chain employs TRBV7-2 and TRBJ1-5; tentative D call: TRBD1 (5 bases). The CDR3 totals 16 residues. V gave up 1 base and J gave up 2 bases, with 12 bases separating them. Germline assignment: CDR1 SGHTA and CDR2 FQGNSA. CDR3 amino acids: CASSLVMQGGNQPQHF. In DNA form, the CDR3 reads TGTGCCAGCAGCTTAGTAATGCAGGGAGGCAATCAGCCCCAGCATTTT.

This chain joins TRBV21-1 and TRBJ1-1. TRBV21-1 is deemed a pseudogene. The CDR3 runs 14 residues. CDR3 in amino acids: CASSKVRKDTEAFF. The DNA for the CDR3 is TGTGCCAGCAGCAAAGTTAGGAAGGACACTGAAGCTTTCTTT.

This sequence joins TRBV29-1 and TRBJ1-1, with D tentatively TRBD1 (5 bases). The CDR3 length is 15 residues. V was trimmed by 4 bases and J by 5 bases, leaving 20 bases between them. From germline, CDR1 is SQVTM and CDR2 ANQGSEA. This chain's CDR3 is CSVGGITSDTTEAFF. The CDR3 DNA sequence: TGCAGCGTTGGGGGCATAACGTCGGACACTACTGAAGCTTTCTTT.

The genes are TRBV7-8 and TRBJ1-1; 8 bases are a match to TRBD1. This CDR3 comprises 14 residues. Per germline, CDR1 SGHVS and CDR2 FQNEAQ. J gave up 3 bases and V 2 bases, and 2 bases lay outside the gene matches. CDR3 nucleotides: TGTGCCAGCAGCTTAACAGGGGGGGACACTGAAGCTTTCTTT. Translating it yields CASSLTGGDTEAFF.

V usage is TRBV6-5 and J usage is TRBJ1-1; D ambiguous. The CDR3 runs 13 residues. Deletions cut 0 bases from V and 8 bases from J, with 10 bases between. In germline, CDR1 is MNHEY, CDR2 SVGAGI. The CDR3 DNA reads TGTGCCAGCAGTTACTCCGGAAGCGGCGAAGCTTTCTTT. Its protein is CASSYSGSGEAFF.

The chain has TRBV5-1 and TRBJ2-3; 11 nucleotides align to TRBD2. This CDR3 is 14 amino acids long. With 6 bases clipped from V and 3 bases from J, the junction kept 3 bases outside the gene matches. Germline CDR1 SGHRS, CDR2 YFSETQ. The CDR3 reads CASKLAGETDTQYF. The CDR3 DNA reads TGCGCCAGCAAACTAGCGGGGGAAACAGATACGCAGTATTTT.

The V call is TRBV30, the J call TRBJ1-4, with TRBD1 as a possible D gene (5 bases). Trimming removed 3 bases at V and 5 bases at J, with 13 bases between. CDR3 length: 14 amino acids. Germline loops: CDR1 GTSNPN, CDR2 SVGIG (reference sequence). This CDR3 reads CAWRGIRGNEKLFF. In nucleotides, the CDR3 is TGTGCCTGGAGGGGGATCCGGGGGAATGAAAAACTGTTTTTT.

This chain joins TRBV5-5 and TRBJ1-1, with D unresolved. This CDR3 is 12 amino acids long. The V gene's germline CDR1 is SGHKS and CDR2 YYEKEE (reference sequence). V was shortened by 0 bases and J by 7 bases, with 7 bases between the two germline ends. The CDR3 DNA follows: TGTGCCAGCAGCTTGGGGGGAATTGAAGCTTTCTTT. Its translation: CASSLGGIEAFF.

CDR3 DNA sequence: TGTGCCAGCACCCAGACAGGGCTTGACTCCTACGAGCAGTACTTC. Its protein product is CASTQTGLDSYEQYF. The chain is built from TRBV2 and TRBJ2-7, with 7 bases that match TRBD1. The CDR3 runs to 15 residues. The germline CDR1 and CDR2 sequences are SNHLY and FYNNEI. The junction had 9 bases not matched to a gene; V was cut back by 7 bases and J by 0 bases.

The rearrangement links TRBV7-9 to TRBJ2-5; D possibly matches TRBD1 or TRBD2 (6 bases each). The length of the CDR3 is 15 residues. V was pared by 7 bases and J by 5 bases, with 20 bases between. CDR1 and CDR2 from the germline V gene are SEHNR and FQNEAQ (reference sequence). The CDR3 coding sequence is TGTGCCAGCATTCCTAGCTGGGGGGCCGAGGAGACCCAGTACTTC. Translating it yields CASIPSWGAEETQYF.

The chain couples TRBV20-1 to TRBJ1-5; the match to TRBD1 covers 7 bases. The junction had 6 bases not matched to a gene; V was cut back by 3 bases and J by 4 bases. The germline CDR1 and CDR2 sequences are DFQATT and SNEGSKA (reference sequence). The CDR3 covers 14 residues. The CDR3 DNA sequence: TGCAGTGCTAGTGAGGGGGCTAATAATCAGCCCCAGCATTTT. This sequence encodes CSASEGANNQPQHF.

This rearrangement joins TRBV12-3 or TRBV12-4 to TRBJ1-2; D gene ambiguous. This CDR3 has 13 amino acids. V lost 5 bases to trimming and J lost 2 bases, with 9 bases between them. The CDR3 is CASSTDGNYGYTF. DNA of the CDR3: TGTGCCAGCAGTACCGACGGGAACTATGGCTACACCTTC.

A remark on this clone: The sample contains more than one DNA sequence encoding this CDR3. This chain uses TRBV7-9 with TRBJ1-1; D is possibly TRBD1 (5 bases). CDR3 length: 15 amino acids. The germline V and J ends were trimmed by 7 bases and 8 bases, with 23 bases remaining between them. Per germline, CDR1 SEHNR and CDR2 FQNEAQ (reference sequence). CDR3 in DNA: TGTGCCAGCACCCTGGCCGGCGGCGTGGGGGTCGAAGCTTTCTTT. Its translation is CASTLAGGVGVEAFF.

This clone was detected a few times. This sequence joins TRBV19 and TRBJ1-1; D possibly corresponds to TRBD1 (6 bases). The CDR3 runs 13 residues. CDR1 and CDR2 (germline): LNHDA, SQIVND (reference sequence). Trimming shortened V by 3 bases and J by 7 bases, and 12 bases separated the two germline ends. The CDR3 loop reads CASSIPLTGEAFF. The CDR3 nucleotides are TGTGCCAGTAGTATTCCCCTGACAGGTGAAGCTTTCTTT.

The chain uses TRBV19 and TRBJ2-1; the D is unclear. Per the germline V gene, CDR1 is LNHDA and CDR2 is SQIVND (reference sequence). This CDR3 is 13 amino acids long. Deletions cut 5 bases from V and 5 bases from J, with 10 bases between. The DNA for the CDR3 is TGTGCCAGTAGTCTCCGAGGCCACAATGAGCAGTTCTTC. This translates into CASSLRGHNEQFF.

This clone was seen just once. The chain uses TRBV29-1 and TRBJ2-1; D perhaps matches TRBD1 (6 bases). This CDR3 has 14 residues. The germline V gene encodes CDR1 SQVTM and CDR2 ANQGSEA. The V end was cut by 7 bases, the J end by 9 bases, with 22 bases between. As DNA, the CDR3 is TGCAGCGCCCGAGGGGGTTTTATTGGGAGTGAGCAGTTCTTC. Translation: CSARGGFIGSEQFF.

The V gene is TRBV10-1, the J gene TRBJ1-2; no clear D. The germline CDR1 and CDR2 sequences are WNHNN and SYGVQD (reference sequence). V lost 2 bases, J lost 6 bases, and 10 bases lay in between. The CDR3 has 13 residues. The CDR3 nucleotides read TGCGCCAGCAGTGAGGTTGGCAAGCATGGCTACACCTTC. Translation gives CASSEVGKHGYTF.

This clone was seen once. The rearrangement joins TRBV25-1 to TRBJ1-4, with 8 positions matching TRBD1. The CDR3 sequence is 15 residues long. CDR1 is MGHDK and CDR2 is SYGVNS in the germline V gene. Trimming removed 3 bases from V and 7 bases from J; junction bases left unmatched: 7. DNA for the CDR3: TGTGCCAGCAGTGACACAGCAGGGGGCGGTGAAAAACTGTTTTTT. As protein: CASSDTAGGGEKLFF.

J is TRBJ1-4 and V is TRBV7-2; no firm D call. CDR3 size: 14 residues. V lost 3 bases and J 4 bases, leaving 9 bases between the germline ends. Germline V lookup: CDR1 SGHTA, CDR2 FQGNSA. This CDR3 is CASSFAGLNEKLFF. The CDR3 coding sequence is TGTGCCAGCAGCTTCGCCGGACTTAATGAAAAACTGTTTTTT.